The 3 T cell receptor beta chains below all came from one sample that was sequenced in a study of cytomegalovirus exposure and HLA in healthy donors. PCR involved 60 Vbeta and 13 Jbeta primers. Sequencing used immunoSEQ multiplex PCR; TCRdb keeps in-frame clones, though not all of them. The profile covers more than 85,000 clones, with approximately 82% appearing a single time and more than 6.5% taken by the ten largest. Material: PBMCs. The source is a man in his forties in good health and CMV-seropositive.

The chain is built from TRBV18 and TRBJ2-7; 8 bases fit TRBD1. V dropped 4 bases and J dropped 3; count of bases not matched to a gene: 8. The CDR3 runs 15 residues. Germline V lookup: CDR1 KGHSH, CDR2 LQKENI. In nucleotides, the CDR3 is TGTGCCAGCTCACGCGGGGCAGGGGGCCTCTACGAGCAGTACTTC. Translation: CASSRGAGGLYEQYF. The full variable domain, in which reference TRBV18 and TRBJ2-7 provide the parts outside the CDR3, is NAGVMQNPRHLVRRRGQEARLRCSPMKGHSHVYWYRQLPEEGLKFMVYLQKENIIDESGMPKERFSAEFPKEGPSILRIQQVVRGDSAAYFCASSRGAGGLYEQYFGPGTRLTVT.

The chain is built from TRBV4-2 and TRBJ2-1; 10 nucleotides agree with TRBD2. The CDR3 is 15 residues long. In germline, CDR1 is LGHNA, CDR2 YNFKEQ. The V and J ends lost 1 base and 5 bases, in that order; junction bases with no gene match: 2. The CDR3 nucleotides read TGTGCCAGCAGCCAAGCACTAGCGGGAAACAATGAGCAGTTCTTC. This translates into CASSQALAGNNEQFF.

This clone was detected only a few times. The V call is TRBV7-8, the J call TRBJ1-2; 9 nucleotides align to TRBD1. Per germline, CDR1 SGHVS and CDR2 FQNEAQ. V shed 0 bases, J shed 6 bases, and the junction held 5 bases outside the gene matches. The CDR3 has 15 amino acids. The CDR3 coding sequence is TGTGCCAGCAGCTTAGCGGACAGGGGTTCAGATGGCTACACCTTC. This gives the protein CASSLADRGSDGYTF.